This T cell receptor beta chain comes out of a study of blood T cell repertoires in COVID-19. About the research overall: The study drew acute and convalescent COVID-19 samples from the United States, Italy and Spain.

Germline CDR1 SGHDT, CDR2 YYEEEE. CDR3 length: 15 amino acids. J was trimmed by 6 bases and V by 4 bases; bases with no gene match: 9. In the original workflow: Estimated nucleated cell counts came from reference gene primer amplification. Using immunoSEQ multiplex PCR, the repertoire was profiled, and TCRdb retains in-frame clones only, with some absent. V, J and clone size were drawn from that table, and D and trimming were deduced from the DNA. The data hold over 80,000 clones, with approximately 91% observed a single time. This clone was recorded once. The sequencing input was peripheral blood. The sequence derives from a man aged 55-75 years with acute or convalescent COVID-19. V usage is TRBV5-6 and J usage is TRBJ2-1; 8 bases align to TRBD1. The CDR3 DNA reads TGTGCCAGCAGCCGTTCTACCGGACAGGGCAATGAGCAGTTCTTC. Its protein product is CASSRSTGQGNEQFF.